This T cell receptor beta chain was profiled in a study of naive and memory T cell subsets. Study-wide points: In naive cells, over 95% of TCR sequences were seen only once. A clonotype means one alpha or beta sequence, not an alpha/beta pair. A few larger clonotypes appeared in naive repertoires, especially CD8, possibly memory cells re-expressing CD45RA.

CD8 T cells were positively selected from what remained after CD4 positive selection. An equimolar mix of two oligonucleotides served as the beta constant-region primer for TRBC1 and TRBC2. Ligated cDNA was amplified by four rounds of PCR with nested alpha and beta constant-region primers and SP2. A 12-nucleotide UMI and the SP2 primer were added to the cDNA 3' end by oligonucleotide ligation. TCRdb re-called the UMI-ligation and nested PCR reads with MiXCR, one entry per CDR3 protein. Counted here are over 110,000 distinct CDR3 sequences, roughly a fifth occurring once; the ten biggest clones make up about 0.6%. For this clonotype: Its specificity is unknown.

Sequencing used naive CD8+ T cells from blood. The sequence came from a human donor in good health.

CDR3 residues: CASSYQGEAFF. CDR3 sequence (DNA): TGTGCCAGCAGCTATCAGGGAGAAGCTTTCTTT. This chain connects TRBV7-9 to TRBJ1-1; perhaps TRBD1 as D (5 bases). Germline lookup yields CDR1 SEHNR and CDR2 FQNEAQ (reference sequence). Trimming removed 4 bases from V and 8 bases from J, with 8 bases in between. The CDR3 sequence is 11 residues long.